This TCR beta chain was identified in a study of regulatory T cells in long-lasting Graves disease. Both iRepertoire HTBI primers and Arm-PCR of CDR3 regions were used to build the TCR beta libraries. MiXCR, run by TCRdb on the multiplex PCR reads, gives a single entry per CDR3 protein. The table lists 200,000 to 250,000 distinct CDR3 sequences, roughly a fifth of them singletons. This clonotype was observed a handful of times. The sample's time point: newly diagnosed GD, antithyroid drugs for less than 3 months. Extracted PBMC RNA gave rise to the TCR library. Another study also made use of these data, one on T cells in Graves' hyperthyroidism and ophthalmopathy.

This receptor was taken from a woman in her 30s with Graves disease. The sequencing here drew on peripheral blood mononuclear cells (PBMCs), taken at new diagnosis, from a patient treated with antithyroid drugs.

The CDR3 is CASSPLQGQPQHF. The CDR3 DNA is TGTGCCAGCAGCCCGTTACAGGGCCAGCCCCAGCATTTT. The chain has TRBV5-8 and TRBJ1-5; perhaps TRBD1 as D (6 bases). The germline V gene has CDR1 SGHTS and CDR2 YDEGEE. V was shortened by 4 bases and J by 7 bases, with 12 bases between the two germline ends. The CDR3 is 13 amino acids.